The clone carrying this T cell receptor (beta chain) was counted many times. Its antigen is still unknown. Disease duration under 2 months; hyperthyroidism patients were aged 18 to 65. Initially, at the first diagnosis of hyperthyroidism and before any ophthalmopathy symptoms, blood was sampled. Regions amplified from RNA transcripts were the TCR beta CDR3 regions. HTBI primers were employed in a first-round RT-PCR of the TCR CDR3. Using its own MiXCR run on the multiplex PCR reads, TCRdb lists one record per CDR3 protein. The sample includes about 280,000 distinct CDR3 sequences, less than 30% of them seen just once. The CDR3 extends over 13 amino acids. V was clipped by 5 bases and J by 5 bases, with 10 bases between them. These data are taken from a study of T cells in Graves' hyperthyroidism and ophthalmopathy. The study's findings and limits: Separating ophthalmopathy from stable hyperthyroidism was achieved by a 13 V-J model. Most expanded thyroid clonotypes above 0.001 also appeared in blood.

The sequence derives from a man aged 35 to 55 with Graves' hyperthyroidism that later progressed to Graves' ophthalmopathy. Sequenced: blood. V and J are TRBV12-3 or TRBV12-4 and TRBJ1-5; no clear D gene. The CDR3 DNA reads TGTGCCAGCAGTCGTGATTTGGATCAGCCCCAGCATTTT. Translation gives CASSRDLDQPQHF.